Sequencing of this TCR beta chain was carried out in a study of blood T cells in healthy people across ages. A minimum of 6 million PBMCs was isolated per sample. With each sample, at least 5 micrograms of total RNA were extracted. A J-beta primer mix and a sample-barcoded 5' primer were used in a second PCR of about 7 to 12 cycles. MiXCR, run by TCRdb on the 5' RACE reads, gives a single entry per CDR3 protein. The sample includes hundreds of thousands of distinct CDR3 sequences, about 56% of them seen just once. Findings and limits, study-wide: Using unsorted PBMCs precluded a conclusive naive versus antigen-experienced comparison. Age advanced and TCR beta diversity per million T cells fell, roughly linearly.

Trimming cost V 2 bases and J 8 bases, with 10 bases left between them. The CDR3 extends over 14 amino acids. Germline values: CDR1 MNHNY, CDR2 SVGAGI (reference sequence). This clonotype has just one count. As yet, its antigen is unknown. Sequenced: blood. V and J are TRBV6-6 and TRBJ1-6; a weak D match, TRBD1 (5 bases). The clonotype comes from a middle-aged man in good health. CDR3 residues: CASSYQGYDSPLHF. The CDR3 DNA is TGTGCCAGCAGTTACCAGGGTTATGATTCACCCCTCCACTTT.